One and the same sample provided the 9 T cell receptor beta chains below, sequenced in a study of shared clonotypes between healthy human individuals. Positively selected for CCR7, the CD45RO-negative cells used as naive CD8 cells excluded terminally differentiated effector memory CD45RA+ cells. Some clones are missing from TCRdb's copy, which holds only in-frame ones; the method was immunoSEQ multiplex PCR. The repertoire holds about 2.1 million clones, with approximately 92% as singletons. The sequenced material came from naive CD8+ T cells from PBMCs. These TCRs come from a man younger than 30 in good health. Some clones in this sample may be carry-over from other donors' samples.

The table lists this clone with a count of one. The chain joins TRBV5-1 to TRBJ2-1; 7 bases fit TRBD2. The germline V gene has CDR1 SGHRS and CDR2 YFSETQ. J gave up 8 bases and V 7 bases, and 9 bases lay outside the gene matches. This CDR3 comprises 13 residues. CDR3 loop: CASSGTNVDEQFF. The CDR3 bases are TGCGCCAGCTCCGGGACTAACGTGGATGAGCAGTTCTTC.

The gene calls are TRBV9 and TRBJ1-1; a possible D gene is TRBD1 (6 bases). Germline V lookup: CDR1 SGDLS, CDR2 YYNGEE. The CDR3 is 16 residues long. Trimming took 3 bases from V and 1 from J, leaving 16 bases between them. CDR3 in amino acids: CASSALPGQQNTEAFF. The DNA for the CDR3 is TGTGCCAGCAGCGCTTTGCCGGGACAACAGAACACTGAAGCTTTCTTT. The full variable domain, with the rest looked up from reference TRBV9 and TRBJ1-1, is DSGVTQTPKHLITATGQRVTLRCSPRSGDLSVYWYQQSLDQGLQFLIQYYNGEERAKGNILERFSAQQFPDLHSELNLSSLELGDSALYFCASSALPGQQNTEAFFGQGTRLTVV.

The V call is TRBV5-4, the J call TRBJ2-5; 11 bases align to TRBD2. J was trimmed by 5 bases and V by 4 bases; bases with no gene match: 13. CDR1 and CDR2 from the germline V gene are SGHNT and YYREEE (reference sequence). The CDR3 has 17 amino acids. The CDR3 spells CASSLLNSGRAGETQYF. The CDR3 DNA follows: TGTGCCAGCAGCCTCCTCAATAGCGGGAGGGCAGGCGAGACCCAGTACTTC.

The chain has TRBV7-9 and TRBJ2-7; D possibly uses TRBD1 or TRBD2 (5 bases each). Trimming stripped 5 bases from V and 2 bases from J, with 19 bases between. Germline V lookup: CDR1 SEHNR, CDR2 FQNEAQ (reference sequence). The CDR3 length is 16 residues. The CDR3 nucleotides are TGTGCCAGCAGCAATTTTTGGGGTGAGGGGCCCTACGAGCAGTACTTC. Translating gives CASSNFWGEGPYEQYF.

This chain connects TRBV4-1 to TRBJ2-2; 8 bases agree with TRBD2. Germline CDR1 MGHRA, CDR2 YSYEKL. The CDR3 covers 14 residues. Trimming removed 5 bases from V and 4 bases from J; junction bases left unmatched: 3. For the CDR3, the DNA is TGCGCCAGCAGCTACGCGGGGGGCACCGGGGAGCTGTTTTTT. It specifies CASSYAGGTGELFF.

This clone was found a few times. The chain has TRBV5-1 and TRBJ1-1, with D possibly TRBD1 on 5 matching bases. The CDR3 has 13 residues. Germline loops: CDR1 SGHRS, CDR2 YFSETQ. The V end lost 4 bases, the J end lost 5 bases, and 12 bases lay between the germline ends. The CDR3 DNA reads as TGCGCCAGCAGCGACGGGGCTGATACTGAAGCTTTCTTT. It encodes CASSDGADTEAFF.

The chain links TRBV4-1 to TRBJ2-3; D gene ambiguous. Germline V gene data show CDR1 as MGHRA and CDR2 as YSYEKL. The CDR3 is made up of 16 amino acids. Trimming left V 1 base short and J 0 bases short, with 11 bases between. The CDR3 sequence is CASSQGGSRSTDTQYF. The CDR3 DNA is TGCGCCAGCAGCCAAGGAGGTAGCAGAAGCACAGATACGCAGTATTTT.

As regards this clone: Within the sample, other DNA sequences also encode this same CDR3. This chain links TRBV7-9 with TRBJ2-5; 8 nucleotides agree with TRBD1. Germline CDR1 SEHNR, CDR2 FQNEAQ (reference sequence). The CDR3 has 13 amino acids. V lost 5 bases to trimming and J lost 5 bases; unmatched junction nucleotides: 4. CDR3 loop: CASSGQGRETQYF. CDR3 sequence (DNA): TGTGCCAGCAGCGGACAGGGAAGGGAGACCCAGTACTTC.

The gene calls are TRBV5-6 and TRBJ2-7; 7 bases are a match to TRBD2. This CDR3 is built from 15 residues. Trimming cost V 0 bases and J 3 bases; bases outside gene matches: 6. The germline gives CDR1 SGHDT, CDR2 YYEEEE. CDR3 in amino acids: CASSLGEGFLYEQYF. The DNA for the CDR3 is TGTGCCAGCAGCTTGGGGGAGGGTTTCCTCTACGAGCAGTACTTC.